The 8 T cell receptor beta chains presented below share a single source sample, sequenced in a study of radiation and T cells in renal cell carcinoma. The sample's time point: blood 2 weeks post-SBRT. Treatment indicated: 15 Gy SBRT to primary tumor, nephrectomy 4 weeks later. Generated by immunoSEQ multiplex PCR, the TCRdb table keeps only in-frame clones and is missing some. Among under 150,000 clones, about 81% were seen once, and the ten largest hold 1.5% to 2%. Here the sequenced sample was blood, taken from a patient whose treatment included radiotherapy and nephrectomy. The receptors were gathered from a woman between 55 and 75 years old with renal cell carcinoma.

The V gene is TRBV19, the J gene TRBJ2-2; no clear D gene. The CDR3 sequence is 14 residues long. The germline V and J ends were trimmed by 5 bases and 4 bases, with 11 bases remaining between them. From germline, CDR1 is LNHDA and CDR2 SQIVND (reference sequence). The CDR3 DNA reads as TGTGCCAGTAGTTGGGGTGTTGGCACCGGGGAGCTGTTTTTT. Translating gives CASSWGVGTGELFF. Full variable domain (rest looked up from reference TRBV19 and TRBJ2-2): DGGITQSPKYLFRKEGQNVTLSCEQNLNHDAMYWYRQDPGQGLRLIYYSQIVNDFQKGDIAEGYSVSREKKESFPLTVTSAQKNPTAFYLCASSWGVGTGELFFGEGSRLTVL.

This clone has a single count. The chain is built from TRBV6-5 and TRBJ1-1; TRBD1 matches at 7 bases. Germline V gene sequence: CDR1 MNHEY, CDR2 SVGAGI. After removal of 4 bases from V and 4 bases from J, the junction contained 6 bases not matched to a gene. This CDR3 comprises 14 residues. The CDR3 here is CASSSDRVTTEAFF. The CDR3 bases are TGTGCCAGCAGTTCCGACAGGGTTACCACTGAAGCTTTCTTT.

The gene calls are TRBV19 and TRBJ1-6, with TRBD1 as a possible D gene (5 bases). This CDR3 has 13 residues. Trimming took 8 bases from V and 10 from J, leaving 15 bases between them. In germline, CDR1 is LNHDA, CDR2 SQIVND (reference sequence). CDR3 DNA: TGTGCCAGTGTCGGGGGTGTAGAATCACCCCTCCACTTT. As protein: CASVGGVESPLHF.

This rearrangement joins TRBV27 to TRBJ2-3; D is unclear. This CDR3 is 11 amino acids long. The V and J ends lost 3 bases and 6 bases respectively, with 4 bases between them. Per the germline V gene, CDR1 is MNHEY and CDR2 is SMNVEV (reference sequence). For the CDR3, the DNA is TGTGCCAGCAGTTTTGCGGATACGCAGTATTTT. It yields the protein CASSFADTQYF.

This chain connects TRBV18 to TRBJ2-7, with a possible D match to TRBD2 (5 bases). Per germline, CDR1 KGHSH and CDR2 LQKENI. V shed 3 bases and J shed 2 bases, with 11 bases lying between them. The CDR3 has 14 amino acids. The CDR3, as DNA: TGTGCCAGCTCACCTAGCCGGGGAACCTACGAGCAGTACTTC. Residues: CASSPSRGTYEQYF. The variable domain in full, completed from reference TRBV18 and TRBJ2-7, reads NAGVMQNPRHLVRRRGQEARLRCSPMKGHSHVYWYRQLPEEGLKFMVYLQKENIIDESGMPKERFSAEFPKEGPSILRIQQVVRGDSAAYFCASSPSRGTYEQYFGPGTRLTVT.

V usage is TRBV6-4 and J usage is TRBJ1-6; TRBD1 aligns across 9 bases. The CDR3 has 15 residues. V was pared by 4 bases and J by 9 bases, with 7 bases of the junction left unmatched. Germline CDR1 reads MRHNA; CDR2 reads SNTAGT. In nucleotides, the CDR3 is TGTGCCAGCAGTGCCGGACAGGGGTTAGGTTCACCCCTCCACTTT. Translating gives CASSAGQGLGSPLHF.

This chain joins TRBV30 and TRBJ1-2; TRBD1 agrees at 7 bases. The V and J ends lost 0 bases and 7 bases, in that order; junction bases with no gene match: 5. Germline CDR1 GTSNPN, CDR2 SVGIG (reference sequence). The CDR3 is made up of 13 amino acids. CDR3 region: CAWSVQGIRGYTF. DNA of the CDR3: TGTGCCTGGAGTGTACAGGGGATACGTGGCTACACCTTC.

There are a few counts of this clone. This chain connects TRBV29-1 to TRBJ1-1, with D maybe TRBD1 (5 bases). V was shortened by 7 bases and J by 2 bases, with 17 bases between the two germline ends. The CDR3 has 14 amino acids. The germline V gene encodes CDR1 SQVTM and CDR2 ANQGSEA. The CDR3 is CSARQRLLNTEAFF. Written as DNA, the CDR3 is TGCAGCGCCCGACAGCGTTTATTAAACACTGAAGCTTTCTTT. The full variable domain, its missing parts supplied by reference TRBV29-1 and TRBJ1-1, is SAVISQKPSRDICQRGTSLTIQCQVDSQVTMMFWYRQQPGQSLTLIATANQGSEATYESGFVIDKFPISRPNLTFSTLTVSNMSPEDSSIYLCSARQRLLNTEAFFGQGTRLTVV.